Below, 25 T cell receptor beta chains from the same sample are listed, as sequenced in a study of OX40 agonist ivuxolimab in advanced cancers. Using immunoSEQ multiplex PCR, the repertoire was profiled, and TCRdb retains in-frame clones only, with some absent. Of about 31,000 clones listed, roughly 86% are singletons. Sequences were derived from CD4+ or CD8+ T cells sorted from blood, sampled in a trial of the OX40 agonist ivuxolimab. Receptor source: an adult with an advanced solid tumor such as melanoma, head and neck, liver or kidney cancer.

This chain links TRBV2 with TRBJ2-3; TRBD2 matches at 14 bases. V trimming: 4 bases; J trimming: 2 bases; junction bases outside the gene matches: 8. CDR3 size: 18 residues. Germline lookup yields CDR1 SNHLY and CDR2 FYNNEI. As DNA, the CDR3 is TGTGCCAGCAGTGGGACTAGCGGGGGGCGAAGAACCACAGATACGCAGTATTTT. This encodes CASSGTSGGRRTTDTQYF.

This clone was observed at least ten times. This chain uses TRBV11-2 with TRBJ2-7; TRBD1 is a possible D gene (5 bases). There are 15 residues in the CDR3. Trimming took off 0 bases at V and 4 bases at J, with 13 bases between the two ends. The germline V gene encodes CDR1 SGHAT and CDR2 FQNNGV. Here the CDR3 DNA reads TGTGCCAGCAGCTTAGAGTCAGGGCTCAGGTACGAGCAGTACTTC. Encoded protein: CASSLESGLRYEQYF.

The rearrangement links TRBV2 to TRBJ2-1; D unresolved. With 8 bases removed from V and 5 bases from J, the gap between germline ends came to 10 bases. There are 12 residues in the CDR3. Germline V gives CDR1 SNHLY, CDR2 FYNNEI. DNA of the CDR3: TGTGCCAGCTATGAGTTTAACAATGAGCAGTTCTTC. It specifies CASYEFNNEQFF.

The chain employs TRBV19 and TRBJ2-7; 9 nucleotides line up with TRBD1. This CDR3 region has 15 residues. Germline loops: CDR1 LNHDA, CDR2 SQIVND (reference sequence). Unmatched junction bases numbered 7, after V lost 4 bases and J lost 3 bases. The CDR3 DNA sequence: TGTGCCAGTAGTACATCTGGGACAGGGATCTACGAGCAGTACTTC. This gives the protein CASSTSGTGIYEQYF.

Concerning this clone: The germline gene is not matched at one end of the junction; a read error may be the cause. The genes are TRBV7-7 and TRBJ1-1; no definite D call. This CDR3 has 14 residues. Germline-derived CDR1 and CDR2 are SSHAT and FNYEAQ (reference sequence). The CDR3 DNA reads as TGTGCTAGCAGCTTATTGCGGTTGAACACTGAAGCTTTCTTT. Translated, it gives CASSLLRLNTEAFF.

The rearrangement joins TRBV7-3 to TRBJ2-7; D unclear. CDR3 length equals 12 residues. V shed 1 base and J shed 7 bases, with 8 bases lying between them. Germline V gene sequence: CDR1 SGHTA, CDR2 FQGTGA. CDR3 sequence (DNA): TGTGCCAGCAGCTTAAGGGTAGAAGAGCAGTACTTC. Translation gives CASSLRVEEQYF. Using reference TRBV7-3 and TRBJ2-7 for the parts outside the CDR3, the full variable domain is GAGVSQTPSNKVTEKGKYVELRCDPISGHTALYWYRQSLGQGPEFLIYFQGTGAADDSGLPNDRFFAVRPEGSVSTLKIQRTERGDSAVYLCASSLRVEEQYFGPGTRLTVT.

The chain is built from TRBV6-5 and TRBJ1-4; 8 nucleotides line up with TRBD1. Looked up from germline, CDR1 is MNHEY and CDR2 is SVGAGI. The J segment lost 8 bases and the V segment lost 5 bases, leaving 7 bases of the junction unmatched. The CDR3 runs 14 residues. CDR3 in DNA: TGTGCCAGCAGTCCGGGACAGGCAGACGAAAAACTGTTTTTT. Its translation is CASSPGQADEKLFF.

The rearrangement joins TRBV7-9 to TRBJ1-3; TRBD1 aligns across 8 bases. The length of the CDR3 is 16 residues. Germline V CDR1 and CDR2: SEHNR, FQNEAQ (reference sequence). Losses at the gene ends were 3 bases for V and 0 bases for J; bases not matched to a gene: 4. CDR3 coding DNA: TGTGCCAGCAGCTTGGGACAGGCTTCCTCTGGAAACACCATATATTTT. The encoded protein is CASSLGQASSGNTIYF.

The V gene is TRBV28, the J gene TRBJ2-2, with 8 bases that match TRBD1. Looked up from germline, CDR1 is MDHEN and CDR2 is SYDVKM. The CDR3 contains 14 residues. V trimming: 7 bases; J trimming: 3 bases; junction bases outside the gene matches: 4. CDR3 sequence reads: CASIPDRDTGELFF. As DNA, the CDR3 is TGTGCCAGCATCCCGGACAGGGACACCGGGGAGCTGTTTTTT.

The chain carries TRBV14 and TRBJ1-1, with D perhaps TRBD1 (6 bases). Trimming shortened V by 4 bases and J by 4 bases, and 13 bases separated the two germline ends. Germline V CDR1 and CDR2: SGHDN, FVKESK. CDR3 length: 14 amino acids. For the CDR3, the DNA is TGTGCCAGCAGCCCTACAGGGATGATCACTGAAGCTTTCTTT. This sequence encodes CASSPTGMITEAFF.

This chain connects TRBV7-9 to TRBJ2-5, with D possibly matching TRBD1 (8 bases). The CDR3 has 16 residues. CDR1 SEHNR and CDR2 FQNEAQ come from the germline V gene (reference sequence). The V and J ends lost 5 bases and 2 bases respectively, with 18 bases between them. CDR3 nucleotide sequence: TGTGCCAGCAGCCCCCCACAGGGGGGGAGTCAAGAGACCCAGTACTTC. Encoded protein: CASSPPQGGSQETQYF.

This clone appeared a single time. The chain uses TRBV11-2 and TRBJ1-1; D ambiguous. This CDR3 is built from 16 residues. V was pared by 0 bases and J by 3 bases, with 14 bases between. Germline CDR1 reads SGHAT; CDR2 reads FQNNGV. The DNA for the CDR3 is TGTGCCAGCAGCTTAGATCTTGGCTCCCCGGACACTGAAGCTTTCTTT. Amino acid sequence: CASSLDLGSPDTEAFF.

V is TRBV28 and J is TRBJ1-6; a weak D match, TRBD1 (6 bases). The CDR3 has 16 residues. Germline CDR1 reads MDHEN; CDR2 reads SYDVKM. The ends were cut back, 5 bases at V and 7 bases at J, with 18 bases in the middle. CDR3 nucleotide sequence: TGTGCCAGCAGTCGGGAGACAGGTTCCGTCAATTCACCCCTCCACTTT. It yields the protein CASSRETGSVNSPLHF.

This clone appeared once. CDR3 protein: CASSQGLMGGTDTQYF. The CDR3 DNA is TGTGCCAGCAGCCAAGGGCTTATGGGGGGGACAGATACGCAGTATTTT. This chain joins TRBV4-2 and TRBJ2-3; 7 nucleotides line up with TRBD2. Trimming cost V 1 base and J 3 bases; bases outside gene matches: 7. CDR3 size: 16 residues. In germline, CDR1 is LGHNA, CDR2 YNFKEQ.

The chain uses TRBV5-4 and TRBJ2-3, with D perhaps TRBD2 (7 bases). The CDR3 is 15 amino acids. CDR1 and CDR2 from the germline V gene are SGHNT and YYREEE (reference sequence). Trimming cost V 6 bases and J 6 bases, with 20 bases left between them. The CDR3 is CASTPTTGGLDTQYF. The CDR3 nucleotides read TGTGCCAGCACCCCGACCACCGGGGGGCTCGATACGCAGTATTTT.

This chain links TRBV13 with TRBJ2-3; TRBD1 or TRBD2 may be the D gene (5 bases each). V was clipped by 5 bases and J by 5 bases, with 20 bases between them. This CDR3 is built from 16 residues. Germline V gene lookup returns CDR1 PRHDT and CDR2 FYEKMQ (reference sequence). The CDR3 bases are TGTGCCAGCAGCCCTCCGGGACCCAAGTCAATAGATACGCAGTATTTT. Residues: CASSPPGPKSIDTQYF.

The chain is built from TRBV7-9 and TRBJ1-2, with unresolved D. Between the trimmed V and J ends, which lost 0 bases and 5 bases, there was a span of 10 bases. Germline CDR1 and CDR2: SEHNR and FQNEAQ (reference sequence). This CDR3 spans 14 amino acids. Written as DNA, the CDR3 is TGTGCCAGCAGCTTAGCGATGGGCGCGTATGGCTACACCTTC. Translated: CASSLAMGAYGYTF.

This sequence joins TRBV11-1 and TRBJ1-6, with 7 nucleotides matching TRBD1. With V trimmed by 4 bases and J by 6 bases, 6 bases remained unmatched. CDR3 length equals 15 residues. Germline CDR1 is SGHAT and CDR2 is FQDESV (reference sequence). CDR3 protein: CASSYPGQVNSPLHF. The CDR3 DNA reads as TGTGCCAGCAGCTACCCTGGACAGGTTAATTCACCCCTCCACTTT.

This chain uses TRBV2 with TRBJ2-1; 7 positions agree with TRBD2. Per germline, CDR1 SNHLY and CDR2 FYNNEI. V shed 7 bases and J 1 base; nucleotides not matched to a gene: 10. The CDR3 extends over 16 amino acids. The chain's CDR3 is CASTEGREISYNEQFF. The CDR3 region has the DNA TGTGCCAGCACCGAGGGGCGGGAGATATCCTACAATGAGCAGTTCTTC. Looking up the rest from reference TRBV2 and TRBJ2-1 gives the full variable domain: EPEVTQTPSHQVTQMGQEVILRCVPISNHLYFYWYRQILGQKVEFLVSFYNNEISEKSEIFDDQFSVERPDGSNFTLKIRSTKLEDSAMYFCASTEGREISYNEQFFGPGTRLTVL.

The CDR3 DNA reads as TGTGCCTGGAGTGTAACCGCGCTTGGGGAGCTGTTTTTT. Its protein is CAWSVTALGELFF. The chain has TRBV30 and TRBJ2-2; D not certain. CDR1 is GTSNPN and CDR2 is SVGIG in the germline V gene (reference sequence). The V gene lost 0 bases and the J gene lost 8 bases, with 10 bases spanning the gap. The CDR3 is 13 amino acids.

The chain carries TRBV4-3 and TRBJ1-2, with D maybe TRBD1 (6 bases). Germline V CDR1 and CDR2: LGHNA, YSLEER. The CDR3 runs to 15 residues. With 0 bases removed from V and 3 bases from J, the gap between germline ends came to 11 bases. The CDR3 DNA sequence: TGCGCCAGCAGCCAAGACGAAGGGGGGGACTATGGCTACACCTTC. It yields the protein CASSQDEGGDYGYTF.

The chain carries TRBV13 and TRBJ2-7, with 11 positions matching TRBD1. Germline CDR1 is PRHDT and CDR2 is FYEKMQ (reference sequence). The junction had 5 bases not matched to a gene; V was cut back by 4 bases and J by 3 bases. The CDR3 is 15 residues long. CDR3 in amino acids: CASSSEGQGGYEQYF. As DNA, the CDR3 is TGTGCCAGCAGCTCCGAGGGACAGGGGGGCTACGAGCAGTACTTC. The full variable domain, in which reference TRBV13 and TRBJ2-7 provide the parts outside the CDR3, is AAGVIQSPRHLIKEKRETATLKCYPIPRHDTVYWYQQGPGQDPQFLISFYEKMQSDKGSIPDRFSAQQFSDYHSELNMSSLELGDSALYFCASSSEGQGGYEQYFGPGTRLTVT.

The V gene is TRBV28, the J gene TRBJ2-5, with 12 bases identical to TRBD1. CDR1 MDHEN and CDR2 SYDVKM come from the germline V gene. The V segment lost 6 bases and the J segment 5 bases; nucleotides outside the gene matches: 10. The CDR3 has 16 residues. CDR3 sequence (DNA): TGTGCCAGCAGGATCTCCGGGACAGGGGGCCAGGAGACCCAGTACTTC. Translation gives CASRISGTGGQETQYF.

This clone showed up just once. A read error may produce the germline difference seen at one junction end. J is TRBJ2-7 and V is TRBV28, with 7 bases identical to TRBD2. The CDR3 loop spans 13 amino acids. The germline CDR1 and CDR2 sequences are MDHEN and SYDVKM. The CDR3 reads CASSYLGAGTMNF. CDR3 DNA sequence: TGTGCCAGCAGTTATTTAGGAGCGGGGACCATGAACTTC. Combining the CDR3 with reference TRBV28 and TRBJ2-7 gives the whole variable domain DVKVTQSSRYLVKRTGEKVFLECVQDMDHENMFWYRQDPGLGLRLIYFSYDVKMKEKGDIPEGYSVSREKKERFSLILESASTNQTSMYLCASSYLGAGTMNFGPGTRLTVT.

In nucleotides, the CDR3 is TGCGCCAGCAGCCTCGGTCGGGGGAGGTACGAGCAGTACTTC. Its protein product is CASSLGRGRYEQYF. The chain links TRBV4-1 to TRBJ2-7; TRBD2 is a possible D gene (6 bases). Germline loops: CDR1 MGHRA, CDR2 YSYEKL. The CDR3 has 14 amino acids. Trimming took 4 bases from V and 4 from J, leaving 14 bases between them.